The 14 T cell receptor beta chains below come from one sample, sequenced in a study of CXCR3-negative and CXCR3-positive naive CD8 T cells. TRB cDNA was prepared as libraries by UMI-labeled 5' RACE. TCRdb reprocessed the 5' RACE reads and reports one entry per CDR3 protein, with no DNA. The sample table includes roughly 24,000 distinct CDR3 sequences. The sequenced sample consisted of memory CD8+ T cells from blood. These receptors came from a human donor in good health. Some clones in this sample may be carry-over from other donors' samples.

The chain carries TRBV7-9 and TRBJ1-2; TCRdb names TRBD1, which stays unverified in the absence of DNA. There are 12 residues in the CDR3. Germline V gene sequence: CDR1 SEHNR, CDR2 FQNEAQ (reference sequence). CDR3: CASSYDSYGYTF. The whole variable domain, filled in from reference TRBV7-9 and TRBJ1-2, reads DTGVSQNPRHKITKRGQNVTFRCDPISEHNRLYWYRQTLGQGPEFLTYFQNEAQLEKSRLLSDRFSAERPKGSFSTLEIQRTEQGDSAMYLCASSYDSYGYTFGSGTRLTVV.

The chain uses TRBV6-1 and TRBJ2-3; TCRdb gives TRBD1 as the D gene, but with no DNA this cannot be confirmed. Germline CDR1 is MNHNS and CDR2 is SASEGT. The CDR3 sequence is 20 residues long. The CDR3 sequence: CATLRPGTGGENPHTDTQYF.

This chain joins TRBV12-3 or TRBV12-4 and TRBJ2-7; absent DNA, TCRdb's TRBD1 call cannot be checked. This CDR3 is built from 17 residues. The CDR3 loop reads CASSPYTTGRLAYEQYF.

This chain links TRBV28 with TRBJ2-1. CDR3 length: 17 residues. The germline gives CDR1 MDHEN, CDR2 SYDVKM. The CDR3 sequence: CASSAKVLLIGYNEQFF.

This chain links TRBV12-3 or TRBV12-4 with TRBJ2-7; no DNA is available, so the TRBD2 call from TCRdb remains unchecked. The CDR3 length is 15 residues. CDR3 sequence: CASSFPASGSYEQYF.

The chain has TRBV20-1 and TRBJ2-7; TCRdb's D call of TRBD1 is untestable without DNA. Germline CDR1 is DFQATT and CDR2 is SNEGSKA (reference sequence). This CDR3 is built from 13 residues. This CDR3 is CSARGQGSYEQYF.

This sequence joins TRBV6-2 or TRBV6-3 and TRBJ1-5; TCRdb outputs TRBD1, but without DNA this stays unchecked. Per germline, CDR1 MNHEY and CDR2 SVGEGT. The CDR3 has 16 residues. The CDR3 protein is CASSPTGQYSNQPQHF.

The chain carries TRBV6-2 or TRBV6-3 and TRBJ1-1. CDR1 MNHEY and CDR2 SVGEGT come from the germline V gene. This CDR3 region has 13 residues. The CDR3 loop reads CASYSQQNTEAFF.

CDR3 in amino acids: CASSVRTSGGYTGELFF. The chain uses TRBV4-1 and TRBJ2-2; TCRdb picks TRBD2, but there is no DNA to check that call. CDR1 and CDR2 (germline): MGHRA, YSYEKL. The CDR3 extends over 17 amino acids.

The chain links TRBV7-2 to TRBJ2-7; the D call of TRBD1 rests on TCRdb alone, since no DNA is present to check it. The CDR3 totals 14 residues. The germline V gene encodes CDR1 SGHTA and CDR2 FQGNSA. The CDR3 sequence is CASSPGQGAYEQYF. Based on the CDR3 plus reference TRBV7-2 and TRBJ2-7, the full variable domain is GAGVSQSPSNKVTEKGKDVELRCDPISGHTALYWYRQSLGQGLEFLIYFQGNSAPDKSGLPSDRFSAERTGGSVSTLTIQRTQQEDSAVYLCASSPGQGAYEQYFGPGTRLTVT.

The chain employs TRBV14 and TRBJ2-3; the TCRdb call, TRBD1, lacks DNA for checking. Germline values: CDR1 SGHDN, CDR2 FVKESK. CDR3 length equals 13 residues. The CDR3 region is CASSQEPGLGQYF.

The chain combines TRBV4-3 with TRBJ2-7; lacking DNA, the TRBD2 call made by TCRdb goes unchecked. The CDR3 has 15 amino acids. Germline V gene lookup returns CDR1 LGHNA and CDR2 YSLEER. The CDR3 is CASSIGLATLYEQYF.

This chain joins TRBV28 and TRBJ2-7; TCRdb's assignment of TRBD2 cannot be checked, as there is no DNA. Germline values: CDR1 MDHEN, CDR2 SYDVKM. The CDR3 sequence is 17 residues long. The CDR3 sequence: CASSPWTSGGTTYEQYF.

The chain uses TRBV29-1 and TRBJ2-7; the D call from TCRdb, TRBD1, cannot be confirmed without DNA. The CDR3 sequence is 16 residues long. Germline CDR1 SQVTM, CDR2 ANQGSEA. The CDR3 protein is CSVEGVPRDSHYGQYF.